Shown below are 13 T cell receptor beta chains from a single sample sequenced in a study of early T cells in non-severe SARS-CoV-2 infection. In TCRdb, the 5' RACE reads were re-called with MiXCR into one record per CDR3 protein. Of approximately 40,000 distinct CDR3 sequences listed, roughly a tenth are singletons. Sequenced sample: whole blood. These receptors originate from an adult who was a healthcare worker with PCR-confirmed SARS-CoV-2 infection or an uninfected control (not recorded which).

This clonotype was seen a handful of times. CDR3 bases: TGTGCCAGCAGCGCCCCAGTGCCAAACATTCAGTACTTC. This gives the protein CASSAPVPNIQYF. The genes are TRBV7-8 and TRBJ2-4; D is uncertain. Germline V lookup: CDR1 SGHVS, CDR2 FQNEAQ. The CDR3 is 13 residues long. Deletions cut 5 bases from V and 6 bases from J, with 11 bases between.

This clonotype was seen ten or more times. The chain links TRBV28 to TRBJ2-2; weak D call: TRBD2 (5 bases). The CDR3 length is 12 residues. Germline loops: CDR1 MDHEN, CDR2 SYDVKM. V was clipped by 10 bases and J by 4 bases, with 10 bases between them. In nucleotides, the CDR3 is TGTGCCACTCTGGGAGCCACCGGGGAGCTGTTTTTT. Protein: CATLGATGELFF.

Ten or more counts support this clonotype. The genes are TRBV11-2 and TRBJ1-6, with no clear D. The CDR3 totals 15 residues. CDR1 is SGHAT and CDR2 is FQNNGV in the germline V gene. V dropped 3 bases and J dropped 5 bases, with 11 bases sitting between them. In DNA, the CDR3 is TGTGCCAGCAGCTTTTCATCCGGAAATAATTCACCCCTCCACTTT. It translates to CASSFSSGNNSPLHF.

The chain recombines TRBV27 with TRBJ2-2; 14 bases agree with TRBD2. The CDR3 covers 21 residues. Germline V gene data show CDR1 as MNHEY and CDR2 as SMNVEV (reference sequence). Losses at the gene ends were 3 bases for V and 4 bases for J; bases not matched to a gene: 16. The CDR3 coding sequence is TGTGCCAGCAGTTTTTATATGCCCGGACTAGCGGGGGGATCGGGCACCGGGGAGCTGTTTTTT. Translation: CASSFYMPGLAGGSGTGELFF.

This clonotype appeared a few times. The chain uses TRBV7-9 and TRBJ2-1, with D unresolved. Per germline, CDR1 SEHNR and CDR2 FQNEAQ (reference sequence). Trimming removed 7 bases at V and 8 bases at J, with 21 bases between. The CDR3 totals 15 residues. The DNA for the CDR3 is TGTGCCAGCACCCAGGCACAGAGGAGACGAGATGAGCAGTTCTTC. Protein product: CASTQAQRRRDEQFF. The full variable domain, with the rest looked up from reference TRBV7-9 and TRBJ2-1, is DTGVSQNPRHKITKRGQNVTFRCDPISEHNRLYWYRQTLGQGPEFLTYFQNEAQLEKSRLLSDRFSAERPKGSFSTLEIQRTEQGDSAMYLCASTQAQRRRDEQFFGPGTRLTVL.

The V call is TRBV6-2 or TRBV6-3, the J call TRBJ1-5; D is perhaps TRBD1 (6 bases). CDR3 length: 12 residues. Trimming cost V 6 bases and J 11 bases, with 14 bases left between them. Germline values: CDR1 MNHEY, CDR2 SVGEGT. This CDR3 is CASRAGQTAQHF. Here the CDR3 DNA reads TGTGCCAGCAGAGCCGGACAGACTGCCCAGCATTTT.

Only a few counts were recorded for this clonotype. This chain uses TRBV9 with TRBJ1-6; D gene unclear. The CDR3 is made up of 14 amino acids. V lost 4 bases, J lost 3 bases, and 8 bases lay in between. CDR1 SGDLS and CDR2 YYNGEE come from the germline V gene. The CDR3 nucleotides are TGTGCCAGCAGCCCGGCGGACTATAATTCACCCCTCCACTTT. Its translation: CASSPADYNSPLHF.

This clonotype was observed at least ten times. The genes are TRBV24-1 and TRBJ1-5; 9 bases match TRBD1. Trimming at V came to 4 bases and at J to 6 bases, leaving 6 bases not matched to a gene. This CDR3 contains 15 residues. Germline lookup yields CDR1 KGHDR and CDR2 SFDVKD. The CDR3 bases are TGTGCCACCAGTGAACGGACAGGGGCAGCTCAGCCCCAGCATTTT. Encoded protein: CATSERTGAAQPQHF.

This clonotype was detected only a few times. The V gene is TRBV19, the J gene TRBJ2-3, with TRBD2 as a possible D gene (5 bases). The CDR3 runs to 14 residues. Looked up from germline, CDR1 is LNHDA and CDR2 is SQIVND (reference sequence). Trimming shortened V by 10 bases and J by 2 bases, and 16 bases separated the two germline ends. CDR3 nucleotides: TGTGCCATTTCAGACCCCGGGGACACAGATACGCAGTATTTT. It encodes CAISDPGDTDTQYF.

The chain carries TRBV10-3 and TRBJ1-6; the D is unclear. In germline, CDR1 is ENHRY, CDR2 SYGVKD. This CDR3 has 15 amino acids. V gave up 0 bases and J gave up 7 bases, with 10 bases separating them. The CDR3 DNA reads as TGTGCCATCAGTGAGTCGAGACATGAGAATTCACCCCTCCACTTT. It is translated as CAISESRHENSPLHF.

Many counts were recorded for this clonotype. The gene calls are TRBV5-6 and TRBJ1-1; D is unclear. CDR3 size: 14 residues. Trimming left V 1 base short and J 0 bases short, with 7 bases between. Looked up from germline, CDR1 is SGHDT and CDR2 is YYEEEE. CDR3 DNA sequence: TGTGCCAGCAGCTTGTACGGGATGAACACTGAAGCTTTCTTT. Amino acid sequence: CASSLYGMNTEAFF.

Here the CDR3 DNA reads TGTGCCAGCAGCTTATACGCAGGGAGCTCCTACGAGCAGTACTTC. It codes for CASSLYAGSSYEQYF. The V and J genes are TRBV7-6 and TRBJ2-7; D is possibly TRBD1 or TRBD2 (5 bases each). This CDR3 has 15 residues. Trimming left V 2 bases short and J 0 bases short, with 11 bases between. In germline, CDR1 is SGHVS, CDR2 FNYEAQ.

This clonotype was detected many times. The V call is TRBV25-1, the J call TRBJ1-1, with D tentatively TRBD1 (6 bases). The CDR3 loop spans 12 amino acids. The germline CDR1 and CDR2 sequences are MGHDK and SYGVNS. With 8 bases removed from V and 1 base from J, the gap between germline ends came to 8 bases. The CDR3 region is CASRDKNTEAFF. The CDR3 region has the DNA TGTGCCAGCCGGGACAAGAACACTGAAGCTTTCTTT.